The 8 T cell receptor beta chains reported below all come from one sample, sequenced in a study of T cells in Graves' hyperthyroidism and ophthalmopathy. The TCR beta CDR3 regions underwent amplification using RNA transcripts as the source. Initially, a first-round RT-PCR of the TCR CDR3 employed the HTBI primer set. One entry per CDR3 protein, called by TCRdb with MiXCR from the multiplex PCR reads. The sample holds 500,000 to 750,000 distinct CDR3 sequences, 15% to 19% seen once. Sample: blood. Receptors were obtained from a woman aged 30 to 39 with Graves' hyperthyroidism.

This clonotype showed up many times. This rearrangement joins TRBV5-1 to TRBJ2-7, with 7 bases aligning to TRBD2. Germline V lookup: CDR1 SGHRS, CDR2 YFSETQ. CDR3 length: 15 residues. Trimming cost V 1 base and J 2 bases; bases outside gene matches: 6. CDR3 region: CASSLLGEGPYEQYF. The CDR3 DNA is TGCGCCAGCAGCTTGCTGGGGGAGGGCCCCTACGAGCAGTACTTC.

There are many counts of this clonotype. This chain links TRBV20-1 with TRBJ2-1; 14 nucleotides agree with TRBD2. The junction had 13 bases not matched to a gene; V was cut back by 6 bases and J by 0 bases. Per the germline V gene, CDR1 is DFQATT and CDR2 is SNEGSKA (reference sequence). This CDR3 comprises 19 residues. In nucleotides, the CDR3 is TGCAGTGCCACACCTCCCGGGACTAGCGGGAGCCTCTCCTACAATGAGCAGTTCTTC. This codes for CSATPPGTSGSLSYNEQFF.

This chain connects TRBV12-3 or TRBV12-4 to TRBJ2-3, with a possible D match to TRBD1 (6 bases). V was cut by 10 bases and J by 4 bases, with 18 bases left in between. This CDR3 is built from 14 residues. This CDR3 is CATTGQVGADTQYF. The CDR3 bases are TGTGCCACCACGGGACAAGTTGGGGCAGATACGCAGTATTTT.

This clonotype was counted between two and nine times. The rearrangement uses TRBV7-6 and TRBJ2-1; TRBD2 agrees at 13 bases. The trim removed 1 base at V and 6 bases at J, leaving 12 bases unmatched. Germline assignment: CDR1 SGHVS and CDR2 FNYEAQ. The length of the CDR3 is 19 residues. DNA of the CDR3: TGTGCCAGCAGCTTAGTTGGACAGTGGACTAGCGGGGGTCGCAATGAGCAGTTCTTC. This encodes CASSLVGQWTSGGRNEQFF.

In its sample, this clonotype was seen a few times. CDR3 bases: TGTGCCAGCAGCACCCCGGGACCTGGCACAGATACGCAGTATTTT. Translating it yields CASSTPGPGTDTQYF. The chain carries TRBV5-6 and TRBJ2-3; D tentatively fits TRBD1 or TRBD2 (5 bases each). Trimming removed 4 bases from V and 1 base from J, with 13 bases in between. This CDR3 region has 15 residues. The V gene's germline CDR1 is SGHDT and CDR2 YYEEEE.

This clonotype was counted many times. This chain uses TRBV20-1 with TRBJ1-1; 12 bases are a match to TRBD1. Losses at the gene ends were 1 base for V and 6 bases for J; bases not matched to a gene: 6. CDR3 length: 15 residues. Germline CDR1 is DFQATT and CDR2 is SNEGSKA (reference sequence). CDR3 region: CSARGGGTGGPEAFF. The CDR3 DNA reads as TGCAGTGCTAGAGGAGGTGGGACAGGGGGCCCTGAAGCTTTCTTT.

This clonotype was observed many times. The V gene is TRBV27, the J gene TRBJ1-2; 8 bases are shared with TRBD1. CDR3 length equals 16 residues. Germline lookup yields CDR1 MNHEY and CDR2 SMNVEV (reference sequence). J was trimmed by 0 bases and V by 5 bases; bases with no gene match: 8. CDR3 protein: CASSGTGRSPNYGYTF. The CDR3 bases are TGTGCCAGCAGTGGGACAGGAAGATCCCCTAACTATGGCTACACCTTC.

This clonotype came up many times. This chain connects TRBV20-1 to TRBJ2-7; D is unclear. CDR3 size: 14 residues. V lost 6 bases and J lost 2, with 17 bases in between. Per germline, CDR1 DFQATT and CDR2 SNEGSKA (reference sequence). Here the CDR3 reads CSASDVPHAYEQYF. The CDR3 DNA reads as TGCAGTGCCAGCGACGTACCGCACGCCTACGAGCAGTACTTC.